The present T cell receptor beta chain was sequenced within a study of T cells in Graves' hyperthyroidism and ophthalmopathy. Study in general: Specimen type is peripheral blood, collected at initial diagnosis prior to any treatment.

With regard to this clonotype: Its antigen is not identified.

Clinicians diagnosed patients from clinical symptoms, serum thyroxine and TRAb, thyroid ultrasound and orbital computed tomography. Predating any ophthalmopathy symptoms, the blood sample was taken at first hyperthyroidism diagnosis. RNA transcripts gave rise to amplified TCR beta CDR3 regions. The HTBI set primed first-round TCR CDR3 RT-PCR. TCRdb redid the calling of the multiplex PCR reads with MiXCR, one entry per CDR3 protein. There are some 600,000 distinct CDR3 sequences in the sample; approximately 15% occur only once, and more than 5% lies in the top ten. The CDR3 sequence is 17 residues long. Germline V lookup: CDR1 SEHNR, CDR2 FQNEAQ (reference sequence). The J segment lost 2 bases and the V segment lost 2 bases, leaving 8 bases of the junction unmatched. Study results and limitations: Ophthalmopathy stood apart from stable hyperthyroidism in a 13 V-J model.

The clonotype comes from a woman in her thirties with Graves' hyperthyroidism that later progressed to Graves' ophthalmopathy. This chain uses TRBV7-9 with TRBJ2-3; 9 bases align to TRBD2. The sequenced sample was blood. This chain's CDR3 is CASSLYRLAAFTDTQYF. In DNA, the CDR3 is TGTGCCAGCAGCTTATATAGACTAGCGGCGTTCACAGATACGCAGTATTTT.